The 21 T cell receptor beta chains presented below share a single source sample, sequenced in a study of blood T cell repertoires in COVID-19. Profiled with immunoSEQ multiplex PCR; TCRdb holds only in-frame clones, not every one. The table shows about 140,000 clones, with about nine tenths occurring only once. Sequences were obtained from peripheral blood. Receptors were obtained from a middle-aged man with active COVID-19.

This clone showed up just a few times. V usage is TRBV18 and J usage is TRBJ2-1; D might be TRBD2 (5 bases). CDR1 and CDR2 from the germline V gene are KGHSH and LQKENI. There are 13 residues in the CDR3. V lost 4 bases and J lost 5, with 9 bases in between. The CDR3 protein is CASSLGLNNEQFF. As DNA, the CDR3 is TGTGCCAGCTCACTAGGACTGAACAATGAGCAGTTCTTC.

The chain links TRBV6-5 to TRBJ1-2; tentatively, D is TRBD1 (5 bases). CDR3 length equals 15 residues. The germline V gene has CDR1 MNHEY and CDR2 SVGAGI. Trimming removed 2 bases at V and 8 bases at J, with 18 bases between. The CDR3 is CASSYAPDSPGGYTF. Written as DNA, the CDR3 is TGTGCCAGCAGTTACGCCCCAGACAGTCCGGGCGGCTACACCTTC.

The J gene is TRBJ2-5, the V gene TRBV29-1; the D gene is possibly TRBD2 (5 bases). The V end was cut by 2 bases, the J end by 1 base, with 8 bases between. The CDR3 length is 13 residues. Germline CDR1 and CDR2: SQVTM and ANQGSEA. CDR3 region: CSVEFGGQETQYF. The CDR3 DNA sequence: TGCAGCGTTGAATTTGGAGGCCAAGAGACCCAGTACTTC. Drawing the rest from reference TRBV29-1 and TRBJ2-5, the complete variable domain is SAVISQKPSRDICQRGTSLTIQCQVDSQVTMMFWYRQQPGQSLTLIATANQGSEATYESGFVIDKFPISRPNLTFSTLTVSNMSPEDSSIYLCSVEFGGQETQYFGPGTRLLVL.

This chain connects TRBV29-1 to TRBJ1-1; 9 bases line up with TRBD1. Trimming took 6 bases from V and 10 from J; bases not matched to a gene: 9. The germline gives CDR1 SQVTM, CDR2 ANQGSEA. The CDR3 totals 12 residues. The CDR3 is CSVETGGASAFF. The CDR3 bases are TGCAGCGTGGAGACAGGGGGGGCTTCAGCTTTCTTT.

V and J are TRBV6-5 and TRBJ1-1, with TRBD1 as a possible D gene (6 bases). The CDR3 contains 15 residues. CDR1 and CDR2 from the germline V gene are MNHEY and SVGAGI. The V end was cut by 6 bases, the J end by 0 bases, with 14 bases between. CDR3 DNA: TGTGCCAGCAGAGGACAGCCCCTAATGAACACTGAAGCTTTCTTT. Amino acid sequence: CASRGQPLMNTEAFF.

The chain links TRBV3-1 (or the pseudogene TRBV3-2) to TRBJ2-5; tentative D call: TRBD2 (6 bases). Looked up from germline, CDR1 is LGHDT and CDR2 is YNNKEL (reference sequence). This CDR3 contains 14 residues. Trimming shortened V by 1 base and J by 7 bases, and 13 bases separated the two germline ends. CDR3 sequence reads: CASSQVGGAGTQYF. The CDR3 DNA sequence: TGTGCCAGCAGCCAAGTAGGAGGGGCTGGGACCCAGTACTTC.

This rearrangement joins TRBV25-1 to TRBJ2-2; TRBD1 might be the D (5 bases). V shed 6 bases and J shed 0 bases, with 5 bases lying between them. From germline, CDR1 is MGHDK and CDR2 SYGVNS. CDR3 length equals 13 residues. In DNA form, the CDR3 reads TGTGCCAGCAGGACAGCGAACACCGGGGAGCTGTTTTTT. Its protein is CASRTANTGELFF.

The chain combines TRBV7-9 with TRBJ1-4; D is unclear. Trimming took off 11 bases at V and 4 bases at J, with 11 bases between the two ends. This CDR3 contains 12 residues. Looked up from germline, CDR1 is SEHNR and CDR2 is FQNEAQ (reference sequence). Written as DNA, the CDR3 is TGTGCCGCGGGTATCCATAATGAAAAACTGTTTTTT. It encodes CAAGIHNEKLFF. The full variable domain, with the rest looked up from reference TRBV7-9 and TRBJ1-4, is DTGVSQNPRHKITKRGQNVTFRCDPISEHNRLYWYRQTLGQGPEFLTYFQNEAQLEKSRLLSDRFSAERPKGSFSTLEIQRTEQGDSAMYLCAAGIHNEKLFFGSGTQLSVL.

V usage is TRBV27 and J usage is TRBJ2-7; 7 bases map to TRBD1. The CDR3 consists of 15 residues. Trimming at V came to 5 bases and at J to 6 bases, leaving 13 bases not matched to a gene. CDR1 MNHEY and CDR2 SMNVEV come from the germline V gene (reference sequence). CDR3 region: CASSQTGTVPLEQYF. Written as DNA, the CDR3 is TGTGCCAGCAGTCAAACCGGGACAGTCCCTCTCGAGCAGTACTTC.

The CDR3 coding sequence is TGTGCCAGCAGCTCTAGCTTGGGCGAGCAGTACTTC. Amino acids: CASSSSLGEQYF. The chain combines TRBV9 with TRBJ2-7; possible D gene TRBD2, 5 bases. Germline V gives CDR1 SGDLS, CDR2 YYNGEE. V was trimmed by 4 bases and J by 6 bases, leaving 11 bases between them. The CDR3 has 12 residues.

This clone was detected once. The gene calls are TRBV25-1 and TRBJ2-7; 8 bases align to TRBD2. CDR3 length equals 12 residues. After removal of 1 base from V and 13 bases from J, the junction contained 6 bases not matched to a gene. Looked up from germline, CDR1 is MGHDK and CDR2 is SYGVNS. The CDR3 DNA sequence: TGTGCCAGCAGTGAATCCGCCGGGAGGGAATACTTC. As protein: CASSESAGREYF.

This rearrangement joins TRBV4-2 to TRBJ1-3, with D maybe TRBD1 (6 bases). The CDR3 has 15 residues. Per germline, CDR1 LGHNA and CDR2 YNFKEQ. Trimming took off 3 bases at V and 9 bases at J, with 18 bases between the two ends. For the CDR3, the DNA is TGTGCCAGCAGCCAGCCGGGTCAAGCCAGGGGCACCATATATTTT. It yields the protein CASSQPGQARGTIYF.

The chain carries TRBV3-1 (or the pseudogene TRBV3-2) and TRBJ1-5, with TRBD1 as a possible D gene (5 bases). The V end lost 1 base, the J end lost 7 bases, and 11 bases lay between the germline ends. The CDR3 contains 14 residues. Germline V gene sequence: CDR1 LGHDT, CDR2 YNNKEL (reference sequence). The chain's CDR3 is CASSQGQGYQPQHF. Here the CDR3 DNA reads TGTGCCAGCAGCCAAGGGCAGGGCTACCAGCCCCAGCATTTT.

The chain joins TRBV14 to TRBJ1-2; D not resolved. There are 13 residues in the CDR3. In germline, CDR1 is SGHDN, CDR2 FVKESK. V shed 1 base and J shed 7 bases, with 10 bases lying between them. Here the CDR3 reads CASSQGGVFGYTF. DNA for the CDR3: TGTGCCAGCAGCCAAGGGGGAGTATTTGGCTACACCTTC.

This chain connects TRBV3-1 (or the pseudogene TRBV3-2) to TRBJ1-2; D might be TRBD1 (5 bases). There are 15 residues in the CDR3. The V gene lost 4 bases and the J gene lost 0 bases, with 12 bases spanning the gap. Germline V CDR1 and CDR2: LGHDT, YNNKEL (reference sequence). The CDR3: CASSPGTYSNYGYTF. As DNA, the CDR3 is TGTGCCAGCAGCCCGGGGACTTACTCTAACTATGGCTACACCTTC.

This chain links TRBV10-3 with TRBJ2-5; 12 positions agree with TRBD2. The CDR3 contains 15 residues. Trimming removed 6 bases from V and 5 bases from J; junction bases left unmatched: 7. The germline CDR1 and CDR2 sequences are ENHRY and SYGVKD. CDR3 protein: CAISTGTSGSETQYF. As DNA, the CDR3 is TGTGCCATCAGCACCGGGACTAGCGGGTCGGAGACCCAGTACTTC.

V and J are TRBV20-1 and TRBJ2-7, with a weak D call TRBD2 (7 bases). The CDR3 extends over 11 amino acids. The V gene's germline CDR1 is DFQATT and CDR2 SNEGSKA (reference sequence). V was shortened by 5 bases and J by 5 bases, with 10 bases between the two germline ends. CDR3 region: CSARGANEQYF. The CDR3 nucleotides are TGCAGTGCTCGGGGGGCCAACGAGCAGTACTTC.

The CDR3 here is CASGPTQAGGFYNEQFF. The CDR3, as DNA: TGTGCTAGTGGTCCGACCCAAGCGGGGGGGTTTTACAATGAGCAGTTCTTC. This chain joins TRBV12-5 and TRBJ2-1; 10 bases are a match to TRBD2. The CDR3 contains 17 residues. J gave up 4 bases and V 5 bases, and 11 bases lay outside the gene matches. Germline assignment: CDR1 LGHNT and CDR2 FRNRAP.

The genes are TRBV10-3 and TRBJ1-1; TRBD1 might be the D (5 bases). Trimming removed 0 bases from V and 5 bases from J, with 19 bases in between. This CDR3 is built from 17 residues. The V gene's germline CDR1 is ENHRY and CDR2 SYGVKD. Here the CDR3 reads CAISESGSGTFRTEAFF. CDR3 in DNA: TGTGCCATCAGTGAGTCGGGGTCAGGGACTTTTCGGACTGAAGCTTTCTTT.

The gene calls are TRBV10-1 and TRBJ1-3, with TRBD1 identical over 7 bases. V shed 10 bases, J shed 1 base, and the junction held 10 bases outside the gene matches. The V gene's germline CDR1 is WNHNN and CDR2 SYGVQD (reference sequence). The CDR3 is made up of 15 amino acids. The CDR3 DNA reads TGCGCCACCATACCGGGGACAGTGTCTGGAAACACCATATATTTT. It codes for CATIPGTVSGNTIYF.

The chain links TRBV7-3 to TRBJ2-1, with 14 bases that match TRBD2. The CDR3 is made up of 16 amino acids. The germline V gene has CDR1 SGHTA and CDR2 FQGTGA. V trimming: 4 bases; J trimming: 5 bases; junction bases outside the gene matches: 4. DNA of the CDR3: TGTGCCAGCAGCTCCCGGACTAGCGGGGGGCACAATGAGCAGTTCTTC. It specifies CASSSRTSGGHNEQFF.